Each of the 28 T cell receptor beta chains below was sequenced from the same sample in a study of shared clonotypes between healthy human individuals. The repertoire was sequenced with immunoSEQ multiplex PCR; TCRdb's copy has only in-frame clones and lacks some. Among about 680,000 clones, 55% to 85% were seen once, and the ten largest hold roughly 1.9%. The material sequenced was memory CD4+ T cells sorted from blood. As for subset: CD45RA-negative fraction. Receptors were obtained from a woman in her 30s in good health.

This rearrangement joins TRBV6-5 to TRBJ2-5; 9 bases line up with TRBD2. The germline V gene encodes CDR1 MNHEY and CDR2 SVGAGI. The CDR3 runs 16 residues. V shed 0 bases, J shed 1 base, and the junction held 3 bases outside the gene matches. The CDR3 here is CASSYSFSGSQETQYF. CDR3 sequence (DNA): TGTGCCAGCAGTTACTCGTTTAGCGGGAGCCAAGAGACCCAGTACTTC.

CDR3 bases: TGTGCCAGCAGTGCCGGGACTAGCGGCTCCTACGAGCAGTACTTC. It codes for CASSAGTSGSYEQYF. The V gene is TRBV6-4, the J gene TRBJ2-7, with TRBD2 matching over 11 bases. CDR3 size: 15 residues. CDR1 and CDR2 from the germline V gene are MRHNA and SNTAGT. Germline trimming cut 4 bases from V and 0 bases from J; bases unmatched to any gene: 2.

This sequence joins TRBV10-3 and TRBJ2-5, with 8 bases matching TRBD1. Losses at the gene ends were 6 bases for V and 2 bases for J; bases not matched to a gene: 2. Germline loops: CDR1 ENHRY, CDR2 SYGVKD. The CDR3 contains 13 residues. The CDR3 loop is CAIRGQGQETQYF. CDR3 bases: TGTGCCATCAGAGGACAGGGTCAAGAGACCCAGTACTTC.

The chain has TRBV11-3 and TRBJ2-1, with 14 bases fitting TRBD2. The CDR3 is 15 amino acids. V lost 6 bases and J lost 7; bases outside the gene matches: 5. Germline V gives CDR1 SGHNT, CDR2 YENEEA. The CDR3 nucleotides read TGTGCCAGCAGTACCGGGACTAGCGGGAGTAATGAGCAGTTCTTC. It translates to CASSTGTSGSNEQFF.

The CDR3 DNA sequence: TGTGCCAGCAGCTTGAGTTGGCAGATCGAGCAGTTCTTC. Translated, it gives CASSLSWQIEQFF. This chain connects TRBV7-2 to TRBJ2-1; D is undetermined. The CDR3 loop spans 13 amino acids. V was trimmed by 3 bases and J by 10 bases, leaving 13 bases between them. Germline CDR1 and CDR2: SGHTA and FQGNSA.

This rearrangement joins TRBV7-8 to TRBJ1-5; D is uncertain. CDR3 length equals 17 residues. V lost 0 bases and J lost 2, with 14 bases in between. Germline V gives CDR1 SGHVS, CDR2 FQNEAQ. CDR3 in DNA: TGTGCCAGCAGCTTAGCGCGATGGACTCTGGGCAATCAGCCCCAGCATTTT. Translation: CASSLARWTLGNQPQHF.

The CDR3 DNA sequence: TGTGCCAGTACTGGAGTCCGACTAGCGGGAGGGCCCCGGGAGCTGTTTTTT. Translated: CASTGVRLAGGPRELFF. The V call is TRBV19, the J call TRBJ2-2; 14 positions match TRBD2. Trimming took 7 bases from V and 9 from J; bases not matched to a gene: 13. The germline CDR1 and CDR2 sequences are LNHDA and SQIVND (reference sequence). The CDR3 loop spans 17 amino acids.

This clone was seen more than once but under ten times. V gene TRBV2 combines with J gene TRBJ2-2; 7 positions agree with TRBD2. The length of the CDR3 is 15 residues. V dropped 7 bases and J dropped 7; count of bases not matched to a gene: 12. Looked up from germline, CDR1 is SNHLY and CDR2 is FYNNEI. The CDR3: CASTVLAGELGELFF. The DNA for the CDR3 is TGTGCCAGCACCGTCCTGGCGGGAGAACTCGGGGAGCTGTTTTTT.

This clone appeared a few times. The V and J genes are TRBV6-1 and TRBJ1-5; D is unclear. The CDR3 has 13 residues. Germline V gene sequence: CDR1 MNHNS, CDR2 SASEGT. Trimming shortened V by 4 bases and J by 4 bases, and 8 bases separated the two germline ends. The CDR3 DNA follows: TGTGCCAGCAGTGTTCAGCATAATCAGCCCCAGCATTTT. Translated, it gives CASSVQHNQPQHF.

This chain connects TRBV19 to TRBJ2-3, with TRBD2 identical over 10 bases. The CDR3 extends over 15 amino acids. J lost 5 bases, V lost 5 bases, and 7 bases had no gene match. CDR1 is LNHDA, CDR2 SQIVND, per germline (reference sequence). CDR3 residues: CASSPILAGRDTQYF. For the CDR3, the DNA is TGTGCCAGTAGTCCCATACTAGCGGGAAGAGATACGCAGTATTTT.

The table lists this clone with a few counts. This chain uses TRBV30 with TRBJ2-5, with TRBD1 identical over 8 bases. After removal of 3 bases from V and 4 bases from J, the junction contained 4 bases not matched to a gene. CDR1 is GTSNPN, CDR2 SVGIG, per germline (reference sequence). The CDR3 covers 13 residues. The CDR3 DNA follows: TGTGCCTGGAGAAGGACAGGGCTAGAGACCCAGTACTTC. Protein sequence: CAWRRTGLETQYF. The full variable domain, in which reference TRBV30 and TRBJ2-5 provide the parts outside the CDR3, is SQTIHQWPATLVQPVGSPLSLECTVEGTSNPNLYWYRQAAGRGLQLLFYSVGIGQISSEVPQNLSASRPQDRQFILSSKKLLLSDSGFYLCAWRRTGLETQYFGPGTRLLVL.

The chain is built from TRBV14 and TRBJ2-1, with TRBD1 matching over 8 bases. The J segment lost 6 bases and the V segment lost 4 bases, leaving 8 bases of the junction unmatched. This CDR3 is built from 15 residues. The V gene's germline CDR1 is SGHDN and CDR2 FVKESK. In DNA, the CDR3 is TGTGCCAGCAGCCCGGACAGGGTGCGAGGCAATGAGCAGTTCTTC. It codes for CASSPDRVRGNEQFF.

This chain uses TRBV2 with TRBJ1-1; D unresolved. The CDR3 length is 14 residues. Germline CDR1 and CDR2: SNHLY and FYNNEI. V dropped 7 bases and J dropped 5 bases, with 17 bases sitting between them. The DNA for the CDR3 is TGTGCCAGCATCTCCACCACACTAGGGACTGAAGCTTTCTTT. Translated, it gives CASISTTLGTEAFF.

Notes on this clone: Other DNA variants within this sample encode the same CDR3. This rearrangement joins TRBV28 to TRBJ1-2, with unresolved D. The V gene lost 1 base and the J gene lost 8 bases, with 5 bases spanning the gap. The germline V gene encodes CDR1 MDHEN and CDR2 SYDVKM. CDR3 size: 11 residues. CDR3 in amino acids: CASSLYGGYTF. The CDR3 DNA reads TGTGCCAGCAGTTTATACGGGGGCTACACCTTC.

The chain carries TRBV10-1 and TRBJ2-3; 10 bases align to TRBD1. Trimming removed 7 bases from V and 5 bases from J; junction bases left unmatched: 6. The CDR3 consists of 14 residues. Germline CDR1 reads WNHNN; CDR2 reads SYGVQD (reference sequence). Here the CDR3 reads CASNDRGLGDTQYF. For the CDR3, the DNA is TGCGCCAGCAATGACAGGGGGCTGGGAGATACGCAGTATTTT.

The gene calls are TRBV19 and TRBJ2-7, with a weak D call TRBD1 (5 bases). The V end was cut by 4 bases, the J end by 3 bases, with 7 bases between. CDR1 and CDR2 (germline): LNHDA, SQIVND (reference sequence). The length of the CDR3 is 12 residues. In DNA form, the CDR3 reads TGTGCCAGTAGTAGTAGGGGCTACGAGCAGTACTTC. Translated, it gives CASSSRGYEQYF.

This sequence joins TRBV5-1 and TRBJ2-3; D is perhaps TRBD2 (6 bases). V shed 4 bases and J shed 1 base, with 13 bases lying between them. Germline values: CDR1 SGHRS, CDR2 YFSETQ. CDR3 length: 15 amino acids. The CDR3 DNA follows: TGCGCCAGCAGCCAGGGACTGCTCGGCACAGATACGCAGTATTTT. Translating gives CASSQGLLGTDTQYF.

This clone was seen a handful of times. The chain couples TRBV9 to TRBJ2-6; no definite D call. Germline V gene sequence: CDR1 SGDLS, CDR2 YYNGEE. With 1 base removed from V and 2 bases from J, the gap between germline ends came to 4 bases. This CDR3 has 14 residues. For the CDR3, the DNA is TGTGCCAGCAGCGTAACCGCTGGGGCCAACGTCCTGACTTTC. Its protein is CASSVTAGANVLTF.

Comments on this clone: Other DNA sequences from this sample encode an identical CDR3 as well. The chain is built from TRBV19 and TRBJ1-1; TRBD1 agrees at 7 bases. J was trimmed by 1 base and V by 6 bases; bases with no gene match: 2. CDR3 length equals 13 residues. Germline V gene lookup returns CDR1 LNHDA and CDR2 SQIVND (reference sequence). The CDR3 is CASRGQENTEAFF. CDR3 nucleotide sequence: TGTGCCAGTAGAGGACAGGAGAACACTGAAGCTTTCTTT.

V and J are TRBV18 and TRBJ2-7; 8 bases align to TRBD2. Germline trimming cut 3 bases from V and 2 bases from J; bases unmatched to any gene: 6. The CDR3 runs to 15 residues. The V gene's germline CDR1 is KGHSH and CDR2 LQKENI. CDR3 region: CASSPRGRGAYEQYF. The CDR3 bases are TGTGCCAGCTCACCCCGGGGGCGGGGGGCCTACGAGCAGTACTTC. Using reference TRBV18 and TRBJ2-7 for the parts outside the CDR3, the full variable domain is NAGVMQNPRHLVRRRGQEARLRCSPMKGHSHVYWYRQLPEEGLKFMVYLQKENIIDESGMPKERFSAEFPKEGPSILRIQQVVRGDSAAYFCASSPRGRGAYEQYFGPGTRLTVT.

The chain employs TRBV29-1 and TRBJ1-5, with 11 bases fitting TRBD1. The germline CDR1 and CDR2 sequences are SQVTM and ANQGSEA. V gave up 4 bases and J gave up 6 bases; unmatched junction bases: 5. The CDR3 contains 14 residues. The CDR3 DNA reads TGCAGCGTTGTCGGACAGGGGGCCGGTCAGCCCCAGCATTTT. Its protein is CSVVGQGAGQPQHF.

The rearrangement uses TRBV1 and TRBJ2-1; the table's D gene call, TRBD2, was not cross checked with the DNA. TRBV1 is labeled a pseudogene. The CDR3 runs to 16 residues. CDR3 amino acids: CTSSQDPLYSGLKQFF. The CDR3 DNA reads as TGCACCAGCAGCCAAGATCCCCTCTATAGCGGACTTAAGCAGTTCTTC.

This chain joins TRBV19 and TRBJ2-7, with 8 positions matching TRBD1. V trimming: 6 bases; J trimming: 2 bases; junction bases outside the gene matches: 6. The length of the CDR3 is 14 residues. Germline assignment: CDR1 LNHDA and CDR2 SQIVND (reference sequence). CDR3 coding DNA: TGTGCCAGTAGCGGACAGGGCCCAACCTACGAGCAGTACTTC. Amino acid sequence: CASSGQGPTYEQYF.

This clone was detected ten times or more. The J gene is TRBJ1-1, the V gene TRBV25-1; tentatively, D is TRBD1 (6 bases). V lost 2 bases, J lost 8 bases, and 15 bases lay in between. Germline assignment: CDR1 MGHDK and CDR2 SYGVNS. The CDR3 spans 14 residues. CDR3 residues: CASSEGGTLQEAFF. As DNA, the CDR3 is TGTGCCAGCAGTGAAGGTGGGACACTCCAGGAAGCTTTCTTT.

CDR3 region: CASALQGAGDEQYF. The CDR3 nucleotides read TGTGCTAGTGCTTTACAGGGGGCGGGAGACGAGCAGTACTTC. V and J are TRBV12-5 and TRBJ2-7, with 9 bases lining up with TRBD1. J lost 5 bases, V lost 7 bases, and 9 bases had no gene match. Germline lookup yields CDR1 LGHNT and CDR2 FRNRAP. The CDR3 runs to 14 residues.

The chain is built from TRBV28 and TRBJ2-7, with D perhaps TRBD1 (5 bases). Deletions cut 8 bases from V and 2 bases from J, with 13 bases between. The CDR3 length is 13 residues. Germline V gene sequence: CDR1 MDHEN, CDR2 SYDVKM. This chain's CDR3 is CASGAGITYEQYF. In nucleotides, the CDR3 is TGTGCCAGCGGCGCAGGGATTACCTACGAGCAGTACTTC.

This rearrangement joins TRBV5-6 to TRBJ2-5; D unresolved. The germline V and J ends were trimmed by 2 bases and 5 bases, with 13 bases remaining between them. Per germline, CDR1 SGHDT and CDR2 YYEEEE. The CDR3 loop spans 14 amino acids. CDR3 residues: CASSFPQQWETQYF. DNA of the CDR3: TGTGCCAGCAGCTTCCCACAGCAGTGGGAGACCCAGTACTTC.

The sample holds many counts of this clone. Other DNA sequences of this sample code for an identical CDR3. V and J are TRBV19 and TRBJ1-1, with D unclear. Germline lookup yields CDR1 LNHDA and CDR2 SQIVND (reference sequence). The CDR3 length is 13 residues. The V end was cut by 7 bases, the J end by 0 bases, with 9 bases between. In nucleotides, the CDR3 is TGTGCCAGTAAGGAAGGGATGAACACTGAAGCTTTCTTT. It yields the protein CASKEGMNTEAFF.